Detailed here is one T cell receptor beta chain. This clonotype appeared many times. What this receptor recognizes is not known. The input lacks base qualities; no much larger clone sits a single base away. The CDR3 starts with the cysteine, ends with the phenylalanine, and has 17 residues. Only CDR3 DNA remains: 51 bases, in frame from the first base. Unmatched junction bases come to 13, with V trimmed by 5 bases and J by 4 bases. CDR1 and CDR2 are read off the germline V gene as MDHEN and SYDVKM. This sample is drawn from a study of regulatory T cells in long-lasting Graves disease (dated by TCRdb to the early 2020s). Background on the whole study: Persistent Graves' disease was defined as persistently positive TSH receptor autoantibodies together with antithyroid drug treatment for over 5 years. Persistent Graves' disease patients were compared with newly diagnosed Graves' disease patients by peripheral blood TCR sequencing and RNA sequencing. The study was conducted in China and was registered as a clinical trial. TCR sequencing covered about 13 persistent and 20 or so newly diagnosed Graves' disease patients, 33 samples in total. On average, persistent Graves' disease patients in the clinical cohort had been on antithyroid drugs for about 10.3 years. Overall study results and their limits: The authors acknowledged the small sample size as a limitation that may reduce accuracy. TRBV28, TRBJ1-2 and TRBJ2-5 were preferentially used in persistent disease, while TRBV20-1 and TRBJ2-1 were favored in newly diagnosed disease. Only the TCR beta chain was sequenced and analyzed. A larger number of public clonotypes was shared among persistent patients (around 3,000) than among newly diagnosed patients (around 880). Compared with newly diagnosed patients, patients with persistent Graves' disease had lower TCR Shannon entropy and fewer highly expanded clones, which suggests clonal expansion. Because the primary lesion, thyroid tissue, could not be accessed, the study looked at peripheral blood alone.

Library prep was done by multiplex PCR. TCRdb names Illumina HiSeq 4000 as the instrument used. To build TCR beta libraries, CDR3 regions were amplified by Arm-PCR using iRepertoire HTBI primers. Before sequencing, the PCR products underwent gel purification. In the original analysis: A total of around 59 TRBV and under 15 TRBJ segments were identified across samples and were used for gene usage analysis of CDR3 amino acid clonotypes. COPE and FqMerger were used to merge the filtered high-quality paired reads into contigs. BLAST was used to align contigs to the IMGT TRBV, TRBD and TRBJ reference genes, and CDR3 was defined following IMGT. Highly expanded clones were defined as clonotypes with a frequency above 0.1%. Shannon entropy was used to measure repertoire diversity, and the Gini coefficient was used to measure V-J evenness. Public clonotypes were defined as clonotypes shared by more than one individual. TCRdb applied fastp at Q25 and MiXCR to the public reads, then kept only in-frame beta chains. Rows are unified per CDR3 protein, each entry keeping the most common DNA and genes. These V and J calls originate from TCRdb's pipeline instead of the authors' own analysis. This sample comprises roughly 360,000 distinct CDR3 sequences, 20% to 25% of them detected only once. About 27% of the sample goes to the ten largest clones.

Reading the label with the study, this specimen's time point is: persistent/refractory GD, antithyroid drugs over 5 years with positive TRAb. For both TCR sequencing and RNA sequencing, RNA was extracted from PBMCs using TRIzol. The diagnosis of Graves' disease was made according to American Thyroid Association guidelines. Recruitment of patients was carried out at an endocrinology department in Xi'an, China. Each patient gave 9 to 10 milliliters of peripheral blood, collected in an EDTA anticoagulant tube. Ficoll Paque Plus density gradient separation was used to isolate PBMCs, and no further T cell sorting was done. An Agilent 2100 Bioanalyzer and agarose gel were used to check RNA quality, while a NanoDrop 2000 measured RNA concentration.

The chain is made from TRBV28 and TRBJ2-2, and TRBD1 aligns with 7 junction nucleotides. The source is a woman between 40 and 50 years old with Graves disease. Donor details come from another sample of the same person, matched by shared clones. Sequenced here: peripheral blood mononuclear cells (PBMCs), sampled when the disease was refractory, from a patient treated with antithyroid drugs. The nucleotide sequence reads TGTGCCAGCAGTCTCGGCGACAGGGTTGGGAGCACCGGGGAGCTGTTTTTT. Its amino acids are CASSLGDRVGSTGELFF.